This TCR beta chain was obtained from a study of CD8 T cells in Susac syndrome (dated by TCRdb to about 2019). Background for the entire study: Of the Susac syndrome patients who were sequenced, five or six had clinically active disease and roughly 8 were in clinical remission. Repertoire sequencing was used to test whether CD8+ T cell activation and differentiation in Susac syndrome was antigen driven. At blood withdrawal, Susac syndrome patients were therapy-naive, treated with corticosteroids (with IVIg additionally given to some), or treated with IVIg alone. Beyond this particular receptor, the publication reports: In patients with Susac syndrome, the CD4+ T cell repertoire showed no detectable clonal expansion. The TCR sequencing and HLA analysis was acknowledged to have included a relatively small number of individuals.

Worth noting for this clonotype: The clone's antigen remains unknown. Base quality data are lacking; no much larger clone is found one base away.

Measured from the cysteine to the phenylalanine, the CDR3 is 12 residues long. The DNA shown is the 36-base CDR3, in frame from base 1. V sheds 1 base and J sheds 3 bases, leaving 7 bases between their ends. According to the germline V gene (reference sequence), CDR1 reads DFQATT and CDR2 reads SNEGSKA. RNA was extracted using the RNeasy kit, and about 0.45 to 1 ug of the RNA was reverse transcribed with random hexamers. The immunoSEQ multiplex PCR assay, which covers 54 Vbeta and 13 Jbeta segments, was used to amplify TCR beta CDR3 regions. PCR amplification bias was corrected using a synthetic template baseline for primer optimization and computational correction. On the authors' methods: Reads were annotated to V, D and J genes according to IMGT and were analyzed with immunoSEQ Analyzer, with only productive sequences retained. Clonality was computed as one minus Shannon entropy normalized by log2 of the number of productive unique sequences. For each patient and control, public and private clones were evaluated among the 100 most prevalent clones. A clone was defined as Susac-specific if it was absent from the healthy and MS cohorts, from roughly 1,000 published viral clones and from other ImmuneACCESS disease sequences. TCRdb reworked the public reads: Q25 trimming with fastp, MiXCR clone assembly, productive beta chains retained. Records with the same CDR3 protein are collapsed into one entry carrying the most frequent genes and DNA. The V and J calls, along with clone size, are taken from TCRdb and not from the paper's own processing. Counted in this sample were some 180,000 distinct CDR3 sequences; 90% to 95% of them appeared once. Together, the top ten hold approximately 0.09% of the sample.

Peripheral blood CD8+ and CD4+ T cells from healthy donors, Susac syndrome patients and multiple sclerosis patients were profiled using high-throughput TCR beta sequencing. Susac syndrome patients met recently defined diagnostic criteria for definite or probable disease. CD8+ TEMRA cells were enriched by FACS, while bulk CD8+ and CD4+ T cells were purified by magnetic negative isolation. Blood was drawn into EDTA tubes, processed within 24 hours, and PBMCs were isolated by density gradient centrifugation. PBMCs intended for TCR sequencing were cryopreserved in liquid nitrogen and thawed later in a water bath at 37 degrees C. A purity of at least 90% was achieved for sorted or isolated CD4+, CD8+ and CD8+ TEMRA cells.

This TCR came from a human donor with Susac syndrome. Material for sequencing was CD4+ T cells from PBMCs. The chain couples TRBV20-1 to TRBJ2-7, with an unclear D gene assignment. The CDR3 reads as follows: CSARVENYEQYF. The DNA sequence is as follows: TGCAGTGCTAGAGTGGAAAACTACGAGCAGTACTTC.